The sequence of this TCR beta chain was determined in a study of T-cell memory formation after mild COVID-19. CDR3 size: 13 residues. V shed 3 bases and J shed 4 bases, with 9 bases lying between them. Germline V CDR1 and CDR2: MNHNS, SASEGT. This clonotype appeared many times. Using its own MiXCR run on the 5' RACE reads, TCRdb lists one record per CDR3 protein. The table records roughly 350,000 distinct CDR3 sequences, roughly 13% of them present only once. The material sequenced was PBMCs or a T cell subset sorted from them (not recorded which). The genes are TRBV6-1 and TRBJ1-2, with D maybe TRBD1 (5 bases). The receptor was isolated from a man between 18 and 29 years old who had mild COVID-19 (a few samples of this study predate the infection). Cell type and time point are not known. The CDR3 region has the DNA TGTGCCAGCAGTGACAGGGTGACCTATGGCTACACCTTC. It translates to CASSDRVTYGYTF.